Listed below are T cell receptor beta chains from one sample, sequenced in a study of T cells in Graves' hyperthyroidism and ophthalmopathy. TCRdb re-called the multiplex PCR reads with MiXCR, one entry per CDR3 protein. The sample has 500,000 or so distinct CDR3 sequences, more than 15% seen once. The source material was blood. The receptors stem from a woman aged 25 to 45 with Graves' ophthalmopathy. Each CDR3 is given with its conserved first and last residue. The order of the fields is J gene, V gene, D gene, CDR3 length, clone size, CDR3 DNA, CDR3 protein. The D gene is left open where the match is weak. Expanded clones are given a class, and other clones once, few, many or no size at all.

j_call: TRBJ2-1; v_call: TRBV20-1; d_call: TRBD2; cdr3_length: 20; clone_size: many; cdr3_nt: TGCAGTGCTAGAGATCGCGAACTAGCGGGAGTTTTATCAGCCTACAATGAGCAGTTCTTC; cdr3_aa: CSARDRELAGVLSAYNEQFF
j_call: TRBJ1-6; v_call: TRBV28; d_call: .; cdr3_length: 14; clone_size: .; cdr3_nt: TGTGCCAGCACACTGGGTCAAAGGGCAACACCCCTCCACTTT; cdr3_aa: CASTLGQRATPLHF
j_call: TRBJ2-7; v_call: TRBV3-1; d_call: TRBD1; cdr3_length: 14; clone_size: many; cdr3_nt: TGTGCCAGCAGCGTAAATCACAGGGGCGACGAGCAGTACTTC; cdr3_aa: CASSVNHRGDEQYF
j_call: TRBJ2-1; v_call: TRBV3-1; d_call: TRBD2; cdr3_length: 17; clone_size: few; cdr3_nt: TGTGCCAGCAGCCAACCGGGACTAGCGGGAGTCGACAATGAGCAGTTCTTC; cdr3_aa: CASSQPGLAGVDNEQFF
j_call: TRBJ2-3; v_call: TRBV28; d_call: TRBD1; cdr3_length: 14; clone_size: many; cdr3_nt: TGTGCCAGCAGAAAGGGGACAGGGTTAGATACGCAGTATTTT; cdr3_aa: CASRKGTGLDTQYF
j_call: TRBJ2-7; v_call: TRBV5-4; d_call: .; cdr3_length: 14; clone_size: few; cdr3_nt: TGTGCCAGCAGCGCCCCGGGACGAGCCTACGAGCAGTACTTC; cdr3_aa: CASSAPGRAYEQYF
j_call: TRBJ2-1; v_call: TRBV20-1; d_call: .; cdr3_length: 13; clone_size: many; cdr3_nt: TGCAGTGCAAAGACCGATTTGGTCGATGAGCAGTTCTTC; cdr3_aa: CSAKTDLVDEQFF
j_call: TRBJ1-3; v_call: TRBV20-1; d_call: .; cdr3_length: 14; clone_size: .; cdr3_nt: TGCAGTGCTGTAGGGCCTCACTCTGGAAACACCATATATTTT; cdr3_aa: CSAVGPHSGNTIYF
j_call: TRBJ2-5; v_call: TRBV18; d_call: TRBD1; cdr3_length: 15; clone_size: few; cdr3_nt: TGTGCCAGCTCACCACTCGGACAGGGTAGCGAGACCCAGTACTTC; cdr3_aa: CASSPLGQGSETQYF
j_call: TRBJ1-1; v_call: TRBV18; d_call: .; cdr3_length: 13; clone_size: many; cdr3_nt: TGTGCCAGCTCACCCAAAGGGAACACTGAAGCTTTCTTT; cdr3_aa: CASSPKGNTEAFF
j_call: TRBJ1-1; v_call: TRBV6-2/TRBV6-3; d_call: .; cdr3_length: 12; clone_size: .; cdr3_nt: TGTGCCAGCAGTTACTCTTGGACTGAAGCTTTCTTT; cdr3_aa: CASSYSWTEAFF
j_call: TRBJ2-1; v_call: TRBV2; d_call: TRBD2; cdr3_length: 15; clone_size: many; cdr3_nt: TGTGCCAGCAGACGAAATCAAGCGGGAGACGATGAGCAGTTCTTC; cdr3_aa: CASRRNQAGDDEQFF
j_call: TRBJ2-1; v_call: TRBV29-1; d_call: TRBD2; cdr3_length: 17; clone_size: few; cdr3_nt: TGCAGCGTTGAAGACCGACTAGCGGGAGGGGTTTGGAATGAGCAGTTCTTC; cdr3_aa: CSVEDRLAGGVWNEQFF
j_call: TRBJ2-5; v_call: TRBV28; d_call: TRBD2; cdr3_length: 17; clone_size: .; cdr3_nt: TGTGCCAGCAGTTTTCCCGGCGGGAGGGCGTTATGGGAGACCCAGTACTTC; cdr3_aa: CASSFPGGRALWETQYF
j_call: TRBJ2-1; v_call: TRBV28; d_call: .; cdr3_length: 15; clone_size: .; cdr3_nt: TGTGCCAGCAGTTCTATAGGGGGACAAGACAATGAGCAGTTCTTC; cdr3_aa: CASSSIGGQDNEQFF
j_call: TRBJ2-1; v_call: TRBV7-2; d_call: TRBD1; cdr3_length: 15; clone_size: few; cdr3_nt: TGTGCCAGCAGCTTAGCAGGGGGCCACTGCAATGAGCAGTTCTTC; cdr3_aa: CASSLAGGHCNEQFF
j_call: TRBJ2-1; v_call: TRBV6-1; d_call: .; cdr3_length: 16; clone_size: many; cdr3_nt: TGTGCCAGCACCCTCACCGCGGGCGGGCTAGTCCATGAGCAGTTCTTC; cdr3_aa: CASTLTAGGLVHEQFF
j_call: TRBJ2-1; v_call: TRBV7-9; d_call: .; cdr3_length: 15; clone_size: many; cdr3_nt: TGTGCCAGCAGCTTAATTCGGCCGAATGACAATGAGCAGTTCTTC; cdr3_aa: CASSLIRPNDNEQFF
j_call: TRBJ2-5; v_call: TRBV28; d_call: TRBD2; cdr3_length: 14; clone_size: many; cdr3_nt: TGTGCCAGCAGTGGCGGGGGAGTGCAAGAGACCCAGTACTTC; cdr3_aa: CASSGGGVQETQYF
j_call: TRBJ1-1; v_call: TRBV15; d_call: .; cdr3_length: 15; clone_size: few; cdr3_nt: TGTGCCACCAGCAGAGGGGGGGTCCTGAACACTGAAGCTTTCTTT; cdr3_aa: CATSRGGVLNTEAFF
j_call: TRBJ2-7; v_call: TRBV12-3/TRBV12-4; d_call: TRBD1; cdr3_length: 13; clone_size: .; cdr3_nt: TGTGCCAGCAGAAAGACAGGGGGCTACGAGCAGTACTTC; cdr3_aa: CASRKTGGYEQYF
j_call: TRBJ2-5; v_call: TRBV28; d_call: TRBD1; cdr3_length: 14; clone_size: few; cdr3_nt: TGTGCCAGCAAAGACAGGGGCCCTCAAGAGACCCAGTACTTC; cdr3_aa: CASKDRGPQETQYF
j_call: TRBJ2-1; v_call: TRBV27; d_call: .; cdr3_length: 15; clone_size: many; cdr3_nt: TGTGCCAGCAGTCAAAGGGCAAGTACCCTTAATGAGCAGTTCTTC; cdr3_aa: CASSQRASTLNEQFF
j_call: TRBJ2-7; v_call: TRBV28; d_call: .; cdr3_length: 15; clone_size: .; cdr3_nt: TGTGCCAGCAGTCTCGGTGGGGAGACCGGTTACGAGCAGTACTTC; cdr3_aa: CASSLGGETGYEQYF
j_call: TRBJ1-2; v_call: TRBV7-2; d_call: TRBD1; cdr3_length: 14; clone_size: many; cdr3_nt: TGTGCCAGCAGCCTCAGGGGGGTGAGCTATGGCTACACCTTC; cdr3_aa: CASSLRGVSYGYTF
j_call: TRBJ2-7; v_call: TRBV30; d_call: TRBD2; cdr3_length: 15; clone_size: .; cdr3_nt: TGTGCCTGGAGTGTACGGACTAGCGGGAGTGACGAGCAGTACTTC; cdr3_aa: CAWSVRTSGSDEQYF
j_call: TRBJ2-7; v_call: TRBV28; d_call: .; cdr3_length: 13; clone_size: few; cdr3_nt: TGTGCCAGCAGTTTGGGGCCGAAGAACGAGCAGTACTTC; cdr3_aa: CASSLGPKNEQYF
j_call: TRBJ2-2; v_call: TRBV3-1; d_call: TRBD1; cdr3_length: 14; clone_size: many; cdr3_nt: TGTGCCAGCCGGGACAGGGGATTATCCGGGGAGCTGTTTTTT; cdr3_aa: CASRDRGLSGELFF
j_call: TRBJ1-5; v_call: TRBV5-5; d_call: .; cdr3_length: 15; clone_size: .; cdr3_nt: TGTGCCAGCAGCTTCGGGGGGACACCCGATCAGCCCCAGCATTTT; cdr3_aa: CASSFGGTPDQPQHF
j_call: TRBJ2-7; v_call: TRBV27; d_call: .; cdr3_length: 12; clone_size: .; cdr3_nt: TGTGCCAGCAGTCCCTGCTCCTACGAGCAGTACTTC; cdr3_aa: CASSPCSYEQYF
j_call: TRBJ2-7; v_call: TRBV7-9; d_call: .; cdr3_length: 14; clone_size: few; cdr3_nt: TGTGCCAGCAGCACTAGCCCCCCAGCCGACGAGCAGTACTTC; cdr3_aa: CASSTSPPADEQYF
j_call: TRBJ2-1; v_call: TRBV7-9; d_call: .; cdr3_length: 15; clone_size: .; cdr3_nt: TGTGCCAGCAGCTTAGTACAGGGTATTCCCAATGAGCAGTTCTTC; cdr3_aa: CASSLVQGIPNEQFF
j_call: TRBJ2-7; v_call: TRBV6-2/TRBV6-3; d_call: TRBD1; cdr3_length: 17; clone_size: many; cdr3_nt: TGTGCCAGCAGTGCCCCCGGGACAGGGACCCCCTCCTACGAGCAGTACTTC; cdr3_aa: CASSAPGTGTPSYEQYF
j_call: TRBJ1-2; v_call: TRBV7-3; d_call: TRBD1; cdr3_length: 15; clone_size: once; cdr3_nt: TGTGCCAGCAGCCCGACGGGCAGGGGGAACTATGGCTACACCTTC; cdr3_aa: CASSPTGRGNYGYTF
j_call: TRBJ2-1; v_call: TRBV9; d_call: TRBD2; cdr3_length: 15; clone_size: many; cdr3_nt: TGTGCCAGCAGCGCCCTAGCGGGAGATACCAATGAGCAGTTCTTC; cdr3_aa: CASSALAGDTNEQFF
j_call: TRBJ2-1; v_call: TRBV28; d_call: TRBD2; cdr3_length: 17; clone_size: .; cdr3_nt: TGTGCCAGCAGTTTATTGGCGGGGGGGAGCTCCTACAATGAGCAGTTCTTC; cdr3_aa: CASSLLAGGSSYNEQFF
j_call: TRBJ2-3; v_call: TRBV10-3; d_call: .; cdr3_length: 18; clone_size: .; cdr3_nt: TGTGCCATCAGTGCAACAACAGCAGGGGAGGGGGGCACAGATACGCAGTATTTT; cdr3_aa: CAISATTAGEGGTDTQYF
j_call: TRBJ2-3; v_call: TRBV27; d_call: TRBD1; cdr3_length: 14; clone_size: .; cdr3_nt: TGTGCCAGCAGTCCTGGGACAGTCATAGATACGCAGTATTTT; cdr3_aa: CASSPGTVIDTQYF
j_call: TRBJ2-7; v_call: TRBV27; d_call: .; cdr3_length: 14; clone_size: .; cdr3_nt: TGTGCCAGCAGTTTTTTGGGGCAGGGGTACGAGCAGTACTTC; cdr3_aa: CASSFLGQGYEQYF
j_call: TRBJ2-3; v_call: TRBV20-1; d_call: TRBD2; cdr3_length: 19; clone_size: .; cdr3_nt: TGCAGTGCCCCACCAGGATTTAGCGGGAGGGATACAACCACAGATACGCAGTATTTT; cdr3_aa: CSAPPGFSGRDTTTDTQYF
j_call: TRBJ1-6; v_call: TRBV6-4; d_call: .; cdr3_length: 16; clone_size: .; cdr3_nt: TGTGCCAGCCGACCAAGGGTGAACTCCTATAATTCACCCCTCCACTTT; cdr3_aa: CASRPRVNSYNSPLHF
j_call: TRBJ1-2; v_call: TRBV6-1; d_call: .; cdr3_length: 12; clone_size: few; cdr3_nt: TGTGCCAGCAGCCACGGAGGAGAGGGCTACACCTTC; cdr3_aa: CASSHGGEGYTF
j_call: TRBJ1-1; v_call: TRBV11-2; d_call: .; cdr3_length: 12; clone_size: .; cdr3_nt: TGTGCCAGAAGCTTAGATTTGATACAAGCTTTCTTT; cdr3_aa: CARSLDLIQAFF
j_call: TRBJ1-1; v_call: TRBV28; d_call: .; cdr3_length: 13; clone_size: few; cdr3_nt: TGTGCCAGCCTCTCGGTCGGGGGGGCGAAAGCTTTCTTT; cdr3_aa: CASLSVGGAKAFF